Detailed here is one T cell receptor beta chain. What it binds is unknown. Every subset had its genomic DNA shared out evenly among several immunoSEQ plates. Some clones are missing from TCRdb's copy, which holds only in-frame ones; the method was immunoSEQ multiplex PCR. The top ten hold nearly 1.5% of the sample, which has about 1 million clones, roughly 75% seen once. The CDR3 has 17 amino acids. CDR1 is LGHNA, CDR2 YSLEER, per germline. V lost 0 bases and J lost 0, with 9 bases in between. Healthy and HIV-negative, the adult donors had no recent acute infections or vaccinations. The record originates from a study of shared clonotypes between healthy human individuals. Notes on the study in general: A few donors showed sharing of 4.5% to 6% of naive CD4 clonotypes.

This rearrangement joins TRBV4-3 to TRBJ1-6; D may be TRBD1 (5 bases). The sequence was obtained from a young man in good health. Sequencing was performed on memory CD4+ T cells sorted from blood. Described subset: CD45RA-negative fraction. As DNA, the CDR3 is TGCGCCAGCAGCCAAGACCGGGGGAGCTCCTATAATTCACCCCTCCACTTT. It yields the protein CASSQDRGSSYNSPLHF.